These 8 T cell receptor beta chains share one sample of origin, sequenced in a study of blood T cell repertoires in COVID-19. Some clones are missing from TCRdb's copy, which holds only in-frame ones; the method was immunoSEQ multiplex PCR. The sample records 430,000 or so clones, around nine tenths being singletons. The sequencing input was peripheral blood. The receptors shown here come from a man aged 18 to 35 with COVID-19, enrolled during active disease.

This chain links TRBV5-4 with TRBJ2-3; 10 positions match TRBD2. After removal of 0 bases from V and 1 base from J, the junction contained 2 bases not matched to a gene. Germline V CDR1 and CDR2: SGHNT, YYREEE (reference sequence). This CDR3 is built from 16 residues. The CDR3 sequence is CASSLGTSGGTDTQYF. The CDR3 DNA reads TGTGCCAGCAGCTTGGGTACTAGCGGGGGCACAGATACGCAGTATTTT.

The chain links TRBV6-5 to TRBJ1-1; a weak D match, TRBD1 (6 bases). This CDR3 has 15 residues. V dropped 4 bases and J dropped 1 base, with 13 bases sitting between them. CDR1 is MNHEY and CDR2 is SVGAGI in the germline V gene. CDR3 protein: CASSSWDMTNTEAFF. The CDR3 DNA sequence: TGTGCCAGCAGTTCCTGGGACATGACGAACACTGAAGCTTTCTTT.

The rearrangement joins TRBV5-1 to TRBJ2-3, with 7 positions matching TRBD1. V gave up 3 bases and J gave up 4 bases; unmatched junction bases: 5. The CDR3 is 14 amino acids. The germline gives CDR1 SGHRS, CDR2 YFSETQ. The CDR3 nucleotides are TGCGCCAGCAGCTCTCGGACAGGTGCAGATACGCAGTATTTT. Translation: CASSSRTGADTQYF.

V and J are TRBV5-6 and TRBJ1-2; D unresolved. Per germline, CDR1 SGHDT and CDR2 YYEEEE. The CDR3 is 12 residues long. V lost 7 bases and J 8 bases, leaving 15 bases between the germline ends. The CDR3 reads CASGQEYLGYTF. The DNA for the CDR3 is TGTGCCAGCGGCCAAGAATATCTCGGCTACACCTTC.

This clone appeared once. The CDR3 nucleotides are TGTGCCATGACCACAGATCCTACCACTGAAGCTTTCTTT. This codes for CAMTTDPTTEAFF. The chain links TRBV10-3 to TRBJ1-1; D not resolved. The CDR3 runs to 13 residues. The germline CDR1 and CDR2 sequences are ENHRY and SYGVKD. V was trimmed by 9 bases and J by 4 bases, leaving 15 bases between them.

V usage is TRBV3-1 (or the pseudogene TRBV3-2) and J usage is TRBJ1-6; no definite D call. The V and J ends lost 8 bases and 7 bases respectively, with 15 bases between them. CDR3 length equals 14 residues. Germline CDR1 is LGHDT and CDR2 is YNNKEL (reference sequence). Here the CDR3 DNA reads TGTGCCAGCGGACTAGTCAGGACCAATTCACCCCTCCACTTT. Protein product: CASGLVRTNSPLHF.

This clone was recorded once. CDR3 residues: CASSPWTGEVTDTQYF. DNA for the CDR3: TGCGCCAGCAGCCCCTGGACAGGGGAGGTGACAGATACGCAGTATTTT. The chain links TRBV5-1 to TRBJ2-3, with TRBD1 matching 9 bases. The germline V gene encodes CDR1 SGHRS and CDR2 YFSETQ. Trimming removed 4 bases from V and 3 bases from J; junction bases left unmatched: 9. The CDR3 loop spans 16 amino acids.

This clone was counted once. This sequence joins TRBV15 and TRBJ1-1; D may be TRBD1 (6 bases). The V end was cut by 0 bases, the J end by 4 bases, with 9 bases between. The germline V gene encodes CDR1 LNHNV and CDR2 YYDKDF (reference sequence). The CDR3 has 14 residues. The CDR3 DNA reads TGTGCCACCAGCAGAGAAAGAGGGGGCACTGAAGCTTTCTTT. It translates to CATSRERGGTEAFF.